This TCR beta chain was documented in a study of T cells after yellow fever vaccination (dated by TCRdb to between 2018 and 2021). Regarding the study in general: The SMART-Seq v4 Ultra Low Input RNA kit was used to prepare libraries from fractions with low cell numbers. To track T-cell clones before and after primary and booster YFV17D yellow fever vaccination, bulk TCR alpha and beta repertoires were sequenced longitudinally. Two healthy male donors, one aged 18 to 30 and one aged 30 to 39 years, were included in the cohort. Blood samples were taken at several timepoints before and after primary and secondary immunization, and bulk PBMC replicates and cell subsets were isolated. Study-wide findings and limitations: A small share of clonotypes occurred in both CD4 and CD8 compartments, likely arising from convergent recombination. Because the study included only two donors, the extent to which the findings can be generalized is limited. Most clones expanded after primary vaccination were re-detected after the booster (almost 97% of CD4 and around 88% of CD8), suggesting broad memory maintenance. Computational filtering was required because FACS-sorted repertoires could contain abundant contaminating clonotypes from the bulk population. The secondary T-cell response was weaker than the primary response but faster, peaking on day 5 instead of day 15.

The sample's treatment or condition label, decoded: live attenuated yellow fever vaccine strain. PBMCs were isolated from peripheral blood using a standard Ficoll-Paque protocol. CD4 and CD8 T-cell fractions were isolated with Dynabeads CD4 and CD8 positive selection kits. TriZol was used to extract RNA from bulk PBMCs, CD4 and CD8 fractions, and dextramer-positive and dextramer-negative fractions. Between the V and J ends, shortened by 3 bases and 8 bases respectively, the junction contains 11 bases. In the germline V gene, CDR1 corresponds to LGHNA and CDR2 to YNFKEQ. The CDR3 starts with the cysteine, ends with the phenylalanine, and has 14 residues. Here the CDR3 DNA is all that survives: 42 bases in frame from base 1. Reads for this sample came from an Illumina NovaSeq 6000. TCR cDNA was synthesized by 5'RACE template switching, which introduced a universal primer site and unique molecular identifiers. Priming of cDNA synthesis was performed from both the TCR alpha and TCR beta constant segments. Library amplification used two PCR steps, and the second PCR step added sample barcodes and sequencing adapters. Sequencing of libraries was performed on Illumina HiSeq 2500 (2x100 bp) or NovaSeq (2x150 bp). The paper's processing steps were these. MIGEC handled demultiplexing of reads and collapsing into UMI consensus sequences, while MiXCR performed V(D)J alignment. Vaccine-responding clonotypes were identified with edgeR using replicate PBMC samples, with FDR below 0.01 and a log2 fold change above 5 up to day 15 being required. Bulk clonotypes were assigned CD4 or CD8 identity according to which sequenced CD4 or CD8 repertoire held them at higher abundance. TCRdb trimmed public reads at Q25 via fastp, called clones via MiXCR and kept in-frame beta chains. Each entry is one CDR3 protein sequence, shown with its most common DNA and genes. TCRdb, not the original authors, processed these V and J calls. Within this sample are approximately 250,000 distinct CDR3 sequences, with around 4.9% of them counted one time only. The ten largest clones take up around 3.5% of the sample.

This clonotype was recorded many times. Which antigen it targets is not known. There are no base qualities to consult, and no much larger clone falls within one base. This receptor was obtained from a man between 18 and 35 years old who received the YFV17D yellow fever vaccine. Sequenced here: CD4+ T cells sorted from PBMCs, sampled on the day of the yellow fever booster vaccination. The sequence is built from TRBV4-2 and TRBJ1-6, with no confident D gene call. The DNA reads TGTGCCAGCAGCCAGGAGGGTCTACATTCACCCCTCCACTTT. Its coded protein is CASSQEGLHSPLHF.